The 19 T cell receptor beta chains below all came from one sample that was sequenced in a study of CD8 T cells in ankylosing spondylitis (dated by TCRdb to about 2017). Libraries were prepared through 5' RACE. Reads for this sample came from an Illumina HiSeq 2500. TCRdb handled the public reads itself, with Q25 trimming in fastp and clone calling in MiXCR, and kept productive beta chains. Records with the same CDR3 protein are collapsed into one entry carrying the most frequent genes and DNA. The sample contains approximately 100,000 distinct CDR3 sequences, less than 25% of them found a single time. Roughly 12% of the sample belongs to the ten largest clones. Sequences were obtained from synovial fluid, either unsorted or a sorted T cell fraction (not recorded which). These receptors were obtained from a male donor with ankylosing spondylitis.

This clonotype is termed medium-sized. The rearrangement uses TRBV5-1 and TRBJ2-3; D gene uncertain. CDR3 length equals 16 residues. Germline CDR1 reads SGHRS; CDR2 reads YFSETQ. V was cut by 0 bases and J by 1 base, with 12 bases left in between. The CDR3 protein is CASSLVGRPGTDTQYF. CDR3 nucleotide sequence: TGCGCCAGCAGCTTGGTTGGCAGACCTGGCACAGATACGCAGTATTTT.

This clonotype was counted only a few times. V gene TRBV7-2 combines with J gene TRBJ2-5, with 8 nucleotides matching TRBD2. Germline loops: CDR1 SGHTA, CDR2 FQGNSA. The J segment lost 4 bases and the V segment lost 4 bases, leaving 5 bases of the junction unmatched. CDR3 length: 14 amino acids. The CDR3: CASSSLRGGETQYF. The CDR3 nucleotides are TGTGCCAGCAGCTCCCTTCGGGGGGGAGAGACCCAGTACTTC.

The CDR3 sequence: CAIQPEKDNYGYTF. The CDR3 bases are TGTGCCATCCAACCCGAAAAAGATAACTATGGCTACACCTTC. This sequence joins TRBV28 and TRBJ1-2; D remains unclear. Looked up from germline, CDR1 is MDHEN and CDR2 is SYDVKM. CDR3 length: 14 residues. The V and J ends lost 10 bases and 1 base respectively, with 16 bases between them.

V usage is TRBV24-1 and J usage is TRBJ2-1, with a tentative D call TRBD1 (5 bases). The length of the CDR3 is 16 residues. From germline, CDR1 is KGHDR and CDR2 SFDVKD. V was cut by 0 bases and J by 2 bases, with 10 bases left in between. The DNA for the CDR3 is TGTGCCACCAGTGATTTGCCAGGGTTAGCCTACAATGAGCAGTTCTTC. This encodes CATSDLPGLAYNEQFF.

This clonotype was picked up a small number of times. This chain uses TRBV28 with TRBJ2-6; 13 nucleotides line up with TRBD2. The germline V gene encodes CDR1 MDHEN and CDR2 SYDVKM. Unmatched junction bases numbered 8, after V lost 3 bases and J lost 0 bases. CDR3 size: 20 residues. As DNA, the CDR3 is TGTGCCAGCAGTTTTCACGGACTAGCGGGAGCGAGCTCTGGGGCCAACGTCCTGACTTTC. Translated: CASSFHGLAGASSGANVLTF.

In its sample, this clonotype was seen a few times. The chain joins TRBV12-3 or TRBV12-4 to TRBJ2-6; D call uncertain. This CDR3 is built from 17 residues. The ends were cut back, 7 bases at V and 4 bases at J, with 20 bases in the middle. CDR3 DNA sequence: TGTGCCAGCACCCCCCCCACAGTGTTTTCGGGGGCCAACGTCCTGACTTTC. Its protein product is CASTPPTVFSGANVLTF.

This clonotype was detected only a few times. The chain is built from TRBV24-1 and TRBJ2-5; 10 nucleotides align to TRBD2. Germline trimming cut 3 bases from V and 6 bases from J; bases unmatched to any gene: 9. This CDR3 spans 16 amino acids. In germline, CDR1 is KGHDR, CDR2 SFDVKD. For the CDR3, the DNA is TGTGCCACCAGTGATCGGGCTAGCGGGAGTGGTAAGACCCAGTACTTC. Protein sequence: CATSDRASGSGKTQYF.

The rearrangement joins TRBV5-1 to TRBJ1-1; unclear D gene. CDR1 is SGHRS, CDR2 YFSETQ, per germline. The CDR3 has 14 residues. Between the trimmed V and J ends, which lost 0 bases and 7 bases, there was a span of 13 bases. The CDR3 sequence: CASSLDRGNSEAFF. CDR3 in DNA: TGCGCCAGCAGCTTGGACCGAGGGAATAGTGAAGCTTTCTTT.

This chain joins TRBV29-1 and TRBJ2-5; D not certain. The V and J ends lost 0 bases and 5 bases respectively, with 4 bases between them. Germline V lookup: CDR1 SQVTM, CDR2 ANQGSEA. The CDR3 totals 11 residues. CDR3 nucleotides: TGCAGCGTTGAAGAGATGGAGACCCAGTACTTC. Amino acids: CSVEEMETQYF.

This clonotype was detected a few times. The chain carries TRBV11-2 and TRBJ2-2; 11 nucleotides line up with TRBD2. Trimming took 3 bases from V and 2 from J; bases not matched to a gene: 2. This CDR3 contains 16 residues. Germline values: CDR1 SGHAT, CDR2 FQNNGV. The CDR3 reads CASSLGLAVNTGELFF. For the CDR3, the DNA is TGTGCCAGCAGCTTGGGACTAGCGGTTAACACCGGGGAGCTGTTTTTT.

This chain links TRBV20-1 with TRBJ2-2, with D tentatively TRBD2 (6 bases). V was cut by 5 bases and J by 2 bases, with 18 bases left in between. The CDR3 runs to 16 residues. Germline V CDR1 and CDR2: DFQATT, SNEGSKA (reference sequence). The CDR3 coding sequence is TGCAGTGCTTTCCCCCCCGGGGGAACCAACACCGGGGAGCTGTTTTTT. It yields the protein CSAFPPGGTNTGELFF.

This chain links TRBV7-6 with TRBJ2-2; possible D gene TRBD1, 5 bases. This CDR3 has 15 residues. Trimming removed 2 bases from V and 0 bases from J, with 7 bases in between. Germline loops: CDR1 SGHVS, CDR2 FNYEAQ. The CDR3, as DNA: TGTGCCAGCAGCTTACGACAGACGAACACCGGGGAGCTGTTTTTT. Protein: CASSLRQTNTGELFF.

The gene calls are TRBV6-5 and TRBJ2-6; 9 nucleotides line up with TRBD1. The V gene's germline CDR1 is MNHEY and CDR2 SVGAGI. Trimming removed 0 bases from V and 0 bases from J; junction bases left unmatched: 3. The CDR3 contains 18 residues. CDR3 residues: CASSYSGQGSSGANVLTF. DNA of the CDR3: TGTGCCAGCAGTTACTCCGGACAGGGGAGCTCTGGGGCCAACGTCCTGACTTTC.

The rearrangement links TRBV7-9 to TRBJ2-5; 7 bases are shared with TRBD2. The trim removed 1 base at V and 11 bases at J, leaving 4 bases unmatched. The CDR3 consists of 12 residues. CDR1 is SEHNR and CDR2 is FQNEAQ in the germline V gene (reference sequence). CDR3 amino acids: CASSLDAGVQYF. CDR3 nucleotide sequence: TGTGCCAGCAGCTTAGACGCGGGGGTACAGTACTTC. The full variable domain, its missing parts supplied by reference TRBV7-9 and TRBJ2-5, is DTGVSQNPRHKITKRGQNVTFRCDPISEHNRLYWYRQTLGQGPEFLTYFQNEAQLEKSRLLSDRFSAERPKGSFSTLEIQRTEQGDSAMYLCASSLDAGVQYFGPGTRLLVL.

This clonotype was seen at least ten times. The CDR3 region is CASSFIAGSGELFF. The CDR3 DNA reads as TGTGCCAGCAGCTTCATTGCTGGGTCCGGGGAGCTGTTTTTT. The chain employs TRBV7-2 and TRBJ2-2; D gene uncertain. Germline CDR1 and CDR2: SGHTA and FQGNSA. CDR3 length equals 14 residues. Trimming pared 3 bases from V and 6 bases from J, leaving 11 bases between. Complete variable domain (other parts from reference TRBV7-2 and TRBJ2-2): GAGVSQSPSNKVTEKGKDVELRCDPISGHTALYWYRQSLGQGLEFLIYFQGNSAPDKSGLPSDRFSAERTGGSVSTLTIQRTQQEDSAVYLCASSFIAGSGELFFGEGSRLTVL.

This clonotype was seen a handful of times. V is TRBV11-2 and J is TRBJ2-3, with 12 bases aligning to TRBD2. V shed 3 bases and J 0 bases; nucleotides not matched to a gene: 1. The CDR3 totals 16 residues. Per the germline V gene, CDR1 is SGHAT and CDR2 is FQNNGV. For the CDR3, the DNA is TGTGCCAGCAGCTTTACTAGCGGGGGGAGCACAGATACGCAGTATTTT. It specifies CASSFTSGGSTDTQYF.

This clonotype showed up just once. The rearrangement uses TRBV11-3 and TRBJ1-4; D unresolved. CDR3 length: 14 residues. Germline assignment: CDR1 SGHNT and CDR2 YENEEA. V lost 5 bases and J lost 6, with 13 bases in between. CDR3 loop: CASSPGGIHEKLFF. Here the CDR3 DNA reads TGTGCCAGCAGCCCAGGTGGGATCCATGAAAAACTGTTTTTT.

This clonotype turned up a few times. The rearrangement joins TRBV5-1 to TRBJ1-6, with no clear D. Trimming stripped 0 bases from V and 6 bases from J, with 10 bases between. The CDR3 covers 15 residues. In germline, CDR1 is SGHRS, CDR2 YFSETQ. The CDR3 bases are TGCGCCAGCAGCTTGGAGAGGCGGATTAATTCACCCCTCCACTTT. The encoded protein is CASSLERRINSPLHF.

This clonotype was observed a handful of times. This rearrangement joins TRBV5-5 to TRBJ2-7; D could derive from TRBD1 or TRBD2 (5 bases each). This CDR3 is built from 15 residues. V gave up 3 bases and J gave up 0 bases, with 13 bases separating them. Germline CDR1 SGHKS, CDR2 YYEKEE (reference sequence). Here the CDR3 reads CASSSGTQSSYEQYF. CDR3 bases: TGTGCCAGCAGCTCCGGGACCCAGAGCTCCTACGAGCAGTACTTC.